The 21 T cell receptor beta chains reported below all come from one sample, sequenced in a study of blood T cell repertoires in COVID-19. Some clones are missing from TCRdb's copy, which holds only in-frame ones; the method was immunoSEQ multiplex PCR. Of roughly 250,000 clones listed, roughly 91% are singletons. The sequencing input was peripheral blood. All receptors come from a man between 25 and 39 years old with COVID-19, enrolled during active disease.

The table lists this clone with a count of one. The chain uses TRBV11-3 and TRBJ2-1, with TRBD2 matching 9 bases. The germline gives CDR1 SGHNT, CDR2 YENEEA. With 1 base clipped from V and 0 bases from J, the junction kept 10 bases outside the gene matches. There are 19 residues in the CDR3. The CDR3 sequence: CASSLGDRGGASSYNEQFF. CDR3 DNA sequence: TGTGCCAGCAGCTTAGGCGATCGCGGGGGGGCGTCCTCCTACAATGAGCAGTTCTTC. The full variable domain, completed using reference TRBV11-3 and TRBJ2-1, is EAGVVQSPRYKIIEKKQPVAFWCNPISGHNTLYWYLQNLGQGPELLIRYENEEAVDDSQLPKDRFSAERLKGVDSTLKIQPAELGDSAVYLCASSLGDRGGASSYNEQFFGPGTRLTVL.

The V and J genes are TRBV9 and TRBJ1-4, with TRBD1 identical over 8 bases. CDR1 is SGDLS and CDR2 is YYNGEE in the germline V gene. This CDR3 region has 16 residues. V lost 4 bases to trimming and J lost 2 bases; unmatched junction nucleotides: 7. This CDR3 reads CASSQMTGATNEKLFF. The CDR3 nucleotides are TGTGCCAGCAGCCAGATGACAGGGGCGACTAATGAAAAACTGTTTTTT.

V usage is TRBV7-9 and J usage is TRBJ1-5, with a tentative D call TRBD1 (6 bases). V dropped 5 bases and J dropped 0 bases, with 11 bases sitting between them. This CDR3 is 15 amino acids long. CDR1 SEHNR and CDR2 FQNEAQ come from the germline V gene (reference sequence). The CDR3 spells CASSQTGDSNQPQHF. CDR3 DNA: TGTGCCAGCAGCCAGACAGGAGATAGCAATCAGCCCCAGCATTTT. Filled out from reference TRBV7-9 and TRBJ1-5, the complete variable domain reads DTGVSQNPRHKITKRGQNVTFRCDPISEHNRLYWYRQTLGQGPEFLTYFQNEAQLEKSRLLSDRFSAERPKGSFSTLEIQRTEQGDSAMYLCASSQTGDSNQPQHFGDGTRLSIL.

The J gene is TRBJ1-1, the V gene TRBV30; D not resolved. CDR3 size: 13 residues. Germline CDR1 GTSNPN, CDR2 SVGIG (reference sequence). Trimming removed 2 bases at V and 6 bases at J, with 13 bases between. This CDR3 is CAWSSLSAAEAFF. The CDR3 nucleotides are TGTGCCTGGAGTTCCCTGTCGGCGGCTGAAGCTTTCTTT.

The chain uses TRBV14 and TRBJ2-7, with D maybe TRBD1 (5 bases). V lost 1 base, J lost 1 base, and 8 bases lay in between. The CDR3 is made up of 14 amino acids. From germline, CDR1 is SGHDN and CDR2 FVKESK. In DNA, the CDR3 is TGTGCCAGCAGCCAAGTCTCAGGGTCCTACGAGCAGTACTTC. This translates into CASSQVSGSYEQYF.

The chain couples TRBV4-1 to TRBJ1-2; D is unclear. The CDR3 has 11 residues. Germline assignment: CDR1 MGHRA and CDR2 YSYEKL. V lost 4 bases to trimming and J lost 7 bases, with 7 bases between them. The CDR3 nucleotides read TGCGCCAGCAGCCGAGACGGTGGCTACACCTTC. Its translation is CASSRDGGYTF.

J is TRBJ1-4 and V is TRBV15; TRBD1 might be the D (5 bases). V was clipped by 0 bases and J by 6 bases, with 17 bases between them. The CDR3 spans 17 residues. Germline V CDR1 and CDR2: LNHNV, YYDKDF (reference sequence). Here the CDR3 reads CATSRDRAGEGDEKLFF. CDR3 sequence (DNA): TGTGCCACCAGCAGAGATCGCGCGGGGGAAGGTGATGAAAAACTGTTTTTT.

This chain connects TRBV5-1 to TRBJ1-1; weak D call: TRBD1 (6 bases). Germline loops: CDR1 SGHRS, CDR2 YFSETQ. The CDR3 totals 15 residues. Trimming left V 0 bases short and J 1 base short, with 10 bases between. The CDR3 spells CASSLGGQKNTEAFF. Here the CDR3 DNA reads TGCGCCAGCAGCTTGGGCGGACAGAAGAACACTGAAGCTTTCTTT.

The V gene is TRBV2, the J gene TRBJ2-5; 7 positions agree with TRBD2. V lost 4 bases, J lost 4 bases, and 3 bases stayed unmatched. This CDR3 has 13 amino acids. Germline V gives CDR1 SNHLY, CDR2 FYNNEI. The CDR3 region is CASSGRLAETQYF. CDR3 in DNA: TGTGCCAGCAGTGGACGACTAGCAGAGACCCAGTACTTC.

On this clone itself: This sample includes further DNA sequences coding for the same CDR3. The chain couples TRBV6-1 to TRBJ1-2; D gene ambiguous. The V end lost 2 bases, the J end lost 7 bases, and 5 bases lay between the germline ends. Germline V gives CDR1 MNHNS, CDR2 SASEGT. This CDR3 comprises 11 residues. As DNA, the CDR3 is TGTGCCAGCAGTGAATCCTTTGGCTACACCTTC. This encodes CASSESFGYTF.

V gene TRBV5-1 combines with J gene TRBJ2-1; D possibly corresponds to TRBD2 (7 bases). The V gene's germline CDR1 is SGHRS and CDR2 YFSETQ. The V end was cut by 2 bases, the J end by 3 bases, with 12 bases between. CDR3 length equals 15 residues. This CDR3 is CASSFRGGDYNEQFF. CDR3 bases: TGCGCCAGCAGCTTTAGAGGGGGGGACTACAATGAGCAGTTCTTC. Combining the CDR3 with reference TRBV5-1 and TRBJ2-1 gives the whole variable domain KAGVTQTPRYLIKTRGQQVTLSCSPISGHRSVSWYQQTPGQGLQFLFEYFSETQRNKGNFPGRFSGRQFSNSRSEMNVSTLELGDSALYLCASSFRGGDYNEQFFGPGTRLTVL.

V is TRBV3-1 (or the pseudogene TRBV3-2) and J is TRBJ1-5, with D hard to call. V was clipped by 0 bases and J by 6 bases, with 12 bases between them. This CDR3 has 15 amino acids. Germline CDR1 LGHDT, CDR2 YNNKEL (reference sequence). Written as DNA, the CDR3 is TGTGCCAGCAGCCAAGATCCTGATCCGGGTCAGCCCCAGCATTTT. This codes for CASSQDPDPGQPQHF.

The chain links TRBV2 to TRBJ1-2; no definite D call. CDR1 is SNHLY, CDR2 FYNNEI, per germline. V gave up 0 bases and J gave up 8 bases, with 16 bases separating them. The CDR3 loop spans 15 amino acids. This chain's CDR3 is CASSEAVRPPRGYTF. The DNA for the CDR3 is TGTGCCAGCAGTGAAGCGGTCCGTCCTCCTAGGGGCTACACCTTC.

This clone was seen only once. This chain links TRBV5-4 with TRBJ2-5; 11 nucleotides agree with TRBD2. The V segment lost 3 bases and the J segment 2 bases; nucleotides outside the gene matches: 6. There are 16 residues in the CDR3. Germline CDR1 reads SGHNT; CDR2 reads YYREEE (reference sequence). CDR3: CASSWSSGGLQETQYF. For the CDR3, the DNA is TGTGCCAGCAGCTGGTCTAGCGGGGGGCTACAAGAGACCCAGTACTTC.

This chain links TRBV6-4 with TRBJ1-2; D not certain. With 5 bases removed from V and 6 bases from J, the gap between germline ends came to 25 bases. The CDR3 sequence is 17 residues long. Germline CDR1 and CDR2: MRHNA and SNTAGT. The chain's CDR3 is CASSSRPGGLLGDGYTF. CDR3 sequence (DNA): TGTGCCAGCAGTTCGCGACCGGGAGGCCTACTCGGGGATGGCTACACCTTC.

J is TRBJ1-4 and V is TRBV18; D unclear. Per the germline V gene, CDR1 is KGHSH and CDR2 is LQKENI. V lost 3 bases, J lost 7 bases, and 9 bases lay in between. The CDR3 length is 13 residues. The CDR3 nucleotides are TGTGCCAGCTCACCCTGGCCTTCTGAAAAACTGTTTTTT. Protein sequence: CASSPWPSEKLFF.

The gene calls are TRBV6-5 and TRBJ2-5, with 7 nucleotides matching TRBD1. CDR3 length: 14 amino acids. CDR1 MNHEY and CDR2 SVGAGI come from the germline V gene. With 8 bases clipped from V and 5 bases from J, the junction kept 11 bases outside the gene matches. CDR3 sequence: CASSRQGERETQYF. The CDR3 nucleotides read TGTGCCAGCTCCAGACAGGGCGAGAGGGAGACCCAGTACTTC.

This chain links TRBV5-1 with TRBJ1-6; 7 bases match TRBD1. The V gene's germline CDR1 is SGHRS and CDR2 YFSETQ. The CDR3 consists of 15 residues. V shed 4 bases, J shed 7 bases, and the junction held 8 bases outside the gene matches. CDR3 region: CASSQSTGVNSPLHF. CDR3 DNA sequence: TGCGCCAGCAGCCAATCTACAGGGGTCAATTCACCCCTCCACTTT. Variable domain in full (rest from reference TRBV5-1 and TRBJ1-6): KAGVTQTPRYLIKTRGQQVTLSCSPISGHRSVSWYQQTPGQGLQFLFEYFSETQRNKGNFPGRFSGRQFSNSRSEMNVSTLELGDSALYLCASSQSTGVNSPLHFGNGTRLTVT.

V usage is TRBV7-3 and J usage is TRBJ2-2; tentatively, D is TRBD1 (5 bases). There are 15 residues in the CDR3. CDR1 and CDR2 from the germline V gene are SGHTA and FQGTGA. V was pared by 5 bases and J by 1 base, with 11 bases between. CDR3 sequence reads: CASSVGHWNTGELFF. As DNA, the CDR3 is TGTGCCAGCAGCGTAGGACACTGGAACACCGGGGAGCTGTTTTTT.

V is TRBV3-1 (or the pseudogene TRBV3-2) and J is TRBJ1-1; D uncertain. CDR1 is LGHDT and CDR2 is YNNKEL in the germline V gene (reference sequence). CDR3 size: 14 residues. The V gene lost 7 bases and the J gene lost 2 bases, with 14 bases spanning the gap. This CDR3 reads CASMGEGRNTEAFF. Written as DNA, the CDR3 is TGTGCCAGCATGGGTGAGGGTCGAAACACTGAAGCTTTCTTT.

This chain uses TRBV6-5 with TRBJ1-4; D is perhaps TRBD1 (6 bases). The CDR3 covers 15 residues. Germline assignment: CDR1 MNHEY and CDR2 SVGAGI. V gave up 2 bases and J gave up 11 bases, with 18 bases separating them. The chain's CDR3 is CASSYRANRVGKLFF. The CDR3 region has the DNA TGTGCCAGCAGTTACAGGGCAAACAGGGTGGGGAAACTGTTTTTT.